Following are 20 T cell receptor beta chains from one sample sequenced in a study of blood T cell repertoires in COVID-19. This table comes from immunoSEQ multiplex PCR, and its TCRdb copy is limited to in-frame clones, with some not included. The sample consists of over 150,000 clones, approximately 80% of them appearing once. Sequenced: peripheral blood. Every receptor here comes from a human donor with acute or convalescent COVID-19. The donor label of this sample is uncertain.

The chain recombines TRBV7-2 with TRBJ2-7; 9 positions agree with TRBD1. The germline V gene encodes CDR1 SGHTA and CDR2 FQGNSA. The J segment lost 2 bases and the V segment lost 1 base, leaving 0 bases of the junction unmatched. This CDR3 has 14 residues. The CDR3 protein is CASSLGQGAYEQYF. CDR3 in DNA: TGTGCCAGCAGCTTAGGACAGGGGGCCTACGAGCAGTACTTC.

This chain connects TRBV6-2 or TRBV6-3 to TRBJ1-1, with D maybe TRBD1 (5 bases). CDR1 is MNHEY, CDR2 SVGEGT, per germline. V dropped 5 bases and J dropped 3 bases, with 16 bases sitting between them. This CDR3 comprises 15 residues. CDR3 residues: CASSKGRGGDTEAFF. CDR3 in DNA: TGTGCCAGCAGTAAGGGACGGGGCGGGGACACTGAAGCTTTCTTT.

The chain combines TRBV28 with TRBJ1-2; D is ambiguous. The CDR3 has 12 amino acids. CDR1 MDHEN and CDR2 SYDVKM come from the germline V gene. V lost 3 bases, J lost 3 bases, and 5 bases lay in between. The CDR3 sequence is CASSFVDYGYTF. The CDR3 DNA reads TGTGCCAGCAGTTTCGTTGACTATGGCTACACCTTC.

This clone was detected only a few times. The chain uses TRBV30 and TRBJ2-5; 10 bases map to TRBD2. The V gene end was trimmed by 4 bases and the J gene end by 0 bases; junction bases not matched to a gene: 2. This CDR3 is built from 14 residues. Germline-derived CDR1 and CDR2 are GTSNPN and SVGIG (reference sequence). CDR3 in amino acids: CAWTSGGNQETQYF. DNA for the CDR3: TGTGCCTGGACTAGCGGGGGAAACCAAGAGACCCAGTACTTC.

This clone was seen a handful of times. V gene TRBV6-5 combines with J gene TRBJ1-2; TRBD1 might be the D (6 bases). Germline V lookup: CDR1 MNHEY, CDR2 SVGAGI. The V end was cut by 7 bases, the J end by 4 bases, with 13 bases between. This CDR3 comprises 13 residues. This chain's CDR3 is CASNGQMVYGYTF. The CDR3 DNA reads as TGTGCCAGCAACGGACAGATGGTCTATGGCTACACCTTC.

This chain uses TRBV12-3 or TRBV12-4 with TRBJ2-5, with 7 bases aligning to TRBD1. V was clipped by 7 bases and J by 4 bases; unmatched bases: 6. The CDR3 runs to 13 residues. The chain's CDR3 is CASTSTGRETQYF. The CDR3, as DNA: TGTGCCAGCACCTCGACAGGGAGAGAGACCCAGTACTTC.

This clone occurred a few times. V usage is TRBV3-1 (or the pseudogene TRBV3-2) and J usage is TRBJ1-4; 9 nucleotides line up with TRBD1. There are 14 residues in the CDR3. The J segment lost 6 bases and the V segment lost 5 bases, leaving 4 bases of the junction unmatched. Per germline, CDR1 LGHDT and CDR2 YNNKEL (reference sequence). Written as DNA, the CDR3 is TGTGCCAGCAGCATCCGGGACAGGGATGAAAAACTGTTTTTT. As protein: CASSIRDRDEKLFF.

V and J are TRBV12-3 or TRBV12-4 and TRBJ2-1; 8 bases agree with TRBD1. The V and J ends lost 4 bases and 6 bases, in that order; junction bases with no gene match: 2. The CDR3 runs 13 residues. The CDR3 protein is CASSSGTGNEQFF. DNA of the CDR3: TGTGCCAGCAGTTCGGGGACAGGCAATGAGCAGTTCTTC.

The V call is TRBV19, the J call TRBJ2-7, with D unresolved. The CDR3 is made up of 14 amino acids. Trimming took 5 bases from V and 0 from J, leaving 11 bases between them. The germline V gene has CDR1 LNHDA and CDR2 SQIVND (reference sequence). This chain's CDR3 is CASSSGSFSYEQYF. The DNA of the CDR3 is TGTGCCAGTAGTTCCGGGTCCTTCTCCTACGAGCAGTACTTC.

CDR3: CASSQSKGLASQRQFF. DNA for the CDR3: TGTGCCAGCTCGCAATCGAAAGGGCTAGCGTCACAGAGGCAGTTCTTC. V usage is TRBV18 and J usage is TRBJ2-1; the D gene is possibly TRBD2 (6 bases). The CDR3 has 16 residues. Germline values: CDR1 KGHSH, CDR2 LQKENI. Trimming cost V 6 bases and J 12 bases, with 27 bases left between them. The whole variable domain, filled in from reference TRBV18 and TRBJ2-1, reads NAGVMQNPRHLVRRRGQEARLRCSPMKGHSHVYWYRQLPEEGLKFMVYLQKENIIDESGMPKERFSAEFPKEGPSILRIQQVVRGDSAAYFCASSQSKGLASQRQFFGPGTRLTVL.

This chain uses TRBV3-1 (or the pseudogene TRBV3-2) with TRBJ1-2; TRBD1 aligns across 7 bases. The CDR3 is made up of 15 amino acids. Germline CDR1 is LGHDT and CDR2 is YNNKEL (reference sequence). J gave up 6 bases and V 2 bases, and 9 bases lay outside the gene matches. The CDR3 nucleotides are TGTGCCAGCAGCCAATACAGGGGCGGCTTTGATGGCTACACCTTC. Translated, it gives CASSQYRGGFDGYTF.

The chain recombines TRBV7-9 with TRBJ2-1; 8 bases match TRBD2. This CDR3 region has 14 residues. Germline V CDR1 and CDR2: SEHNR, FQNEAQ (reference sequence). V gave up 5 bases and J gave up 6 bases; unmatched junction bases: 6. This CDR3 reads CASSAGLVGNEQFF. The DNA for the CDR3 is TGTGCCAGCAGCGCGGGACTAGTGGGCAATGAGCAGTTCTTC.

The chain combines TRBV18 with TRBJ2-3, with 7 bases lining up with TRBD2. V was clipped by 3 bases and J by 2 bases; unmatched bases: 8. Per the germline V gene, CDR1 is KGHSH and CDR2 is LQKENI. This CDR3 is built from 16 residues. The DNA for the CDR3 is TGTGCCAGCTCACCCTTCCGGGAGGCCCACACAGATACGCAGTATTTT. Translated, it gives CASSPFREAHTDTQYF.

The J gene is TRBJ1-5, the V gene TRBV5-5, with D hard to call. The CDR3 has 13 residues. Germline CDR1 SGHKS, CDR2 YYEKEE (reference sequence). Trimming took 0 bases from V and 7 from J, leaving 8 bases between them. CDR3 nucleotide sequence: TGTGCCAGCAGCTTGGGGCCAAACCAGCCCCAGCATTTT. Amino acids: CASSLGPNQPQHF.

The chain carries TRBV5-5 and TRBJ2-7, with 8 bases matching TRBD1. CDR1 SGHKS and CDR2 YYEKEE come from the germline V gene (reference sequence). Unmatched junction bases numbered 9, after V lost 4 bases and J lost 0 bases. The CDR3 runs 16 residues. The CDR3 protein is CASSPRTGRFSYEQYF. Here the CDR3 DNA reads TGTGCCAGCAGCCCTCGGACAGGGCGTTTCTCCTACGAGCAGTACTTC.

This clone was detected only a few times. The chain uses TRBV28 and TRBJ1-5; D perhaps matches TRBD1 (5 bases). Trimming left V 5 bases short and J 0 bases short, with 11 bases between. Germline V CDR1 and CDR2: MDHEN, SYDVKM. The CDR3 runs to 15 residues. CDR3 residues: CASSPTGYSNQPQHF. The CDR3 nucleotides are TGTGCCAGCAGTCCCACAGGCTATAGCAATCAGCCCCAGCATTTT.

There are many counts of this clone. The V call is TRBV6-6, the J call TRBJ1-2, with D possibly being TRBD1 (5 bases). The CDR3 is 15 residues long. The V end was cut by 4 bases, the J end by 3 bases, with 15 bases between. Germline CDR1 is MNHNY and CDR2 is SVGAGI (reference sequence). Here the CDR3 reads CASSSRGTADYGYTF. In DNA, the CDR3 is TGTGCCAGCAGTTCCCGGGGGACGGCTGACTATGGCTACACCTTC.

The J gene is TRBJ1-4, the V gene TRBV24-1; no reliable D call. Germline V CDR1 and CDR2: KGHDR, SFDVKD. CDR3 length equals 15 residues. V was cut by 2 bases and J by 0 bases, with 6 bases left in between. The CDR3 spells CATSDSGTTNEKLFF. In nucleotides, the CDR3 is TGTGCCACCAGTGATTCCGGGACAACTAATGAAAAACTGTTTTTT.

The chain is built from TRBV10-3 and TRBJ1-5; D gene uncertain. Deletions cut 4 bases from V and 3 bases from J, with 7 bases between. Germline lookup yields CDR1 ENHRY and CDR2 SYGVKD. The CDR3 has 13 amino acids. The CDR3 protein is CAISGGSNQPQHF. CDR3 bases: TGTGCCATCAGTGGAGGGTCCAATCAGCCCCAGCATTTT.

The chain joins TRBV12-5 to TRBJ1-5; D remains unclear. V was cut by 1 base and J by 4 bases, with 5 bases left in between. The CDR3 contains 13 residues. Germline CDR1 reads LGHNT; CDR2 reads FRNRAP. The CDR3 sequence is CASGLDGNQPQHF. The CDR3, as DNA: TGTGCTAGTGGTTTGGACGGGAATCAGCCCCAGCATTTT. The variable domain in full, completed from reference TRBV12-5 and TRBJ1-5, reads DARVTQTPRHKVTEMGQEVTMRCQPILGHNTVFWYRQTMMQGLELLAYFRNRAPLDDSGMPKDRFSAEMPDATLATLKIQPSEPRDSAVYFCASGLDGNQPQHFGDGTRLSIL.